Listed below are T cell receptor beta chains from one sample, sequenced in a study of T cell responses to AZD1222 COVID-19 vaccine. Only in-frame clones appear in the TCRdb table, and some are missing; sequencing was by immunoSEQ multiplex PCR. The sample comprises 130,000 or so clones, just over 85% of which are singletons, and approximately 12% rests with the top ten. Sequenced here: peripheral blood, sampled on day 0 of AZD1222 vaccination. Receptors originate from an adult in good health. CDR3s include the opening cysteine and the closing phenylalanine or tryptophan. Fields, in order: D gene, J gene, V gene, CDR3 DNA, CDR3 protein. D genes are given only for firm matches.

D: NA
J: TRBJ2-1
V: TRBV11-1
DNA: TGTGCCAGCAGCTCCGGAAGGGACAATGAGCAGTTCTTC
CDR3: CASSSGRDNEQFF

D: TRBD2
J: TRBJ2-5
V: TRBV5-1
DNA: TGCGCCAGCAGCTTGGCCGGGACTAGTGGGCAAGAGACCCAGTACTTC
CDR3: CASSLAGTSGQETQYF

D: TRBD1
J: TRBJ1-2
V: TRBV5-1
DNA: TGCGCCAGCAGCCCAGGACAGGGGGAATCTGGCTACACCTTC
CDR3: CASSPGQGESGYTF

D: TRBD2
J: TRBJ2-1
V: TRBV6-5
DNA: TGTGCCAGCAGCACGGGGGGTTACGGCTACAATGAGCAGTTCTTC
CDR3: CASSTGGYGYNEQFF

D: NA
J: TRBJ1-4
V: TRBV7-9
DNA: TGTGCCAGCAGCCAAAGAGCTGCAACTAATGAAAAACTGTTTTTT
CDR3: CASSQRAATNEKLFF

D: NA
J: TRBJ1-2
V: TRBV3-1/TRBV3-2
DNA: TGTGCCAGCAGCCAATTTGAAGGGTATGGCTACACCTTC
CDR3: CASSQFEGYGYTF

D: NA
J: TRBJ1-2
V: TRBV7-2
DNA: TGTGCCAGCAGCTCAAATTTACAGGAAACTGCTAACTATGGCTACACCTTC
CDR3: CASSSNLQETANYGYTF

D: NA
J: TRBJ1-3
V: TRBV4-1
DNA: TGCGCCAGCAGCCAAGATGGGTTTGGAAACACCATATATTTT
CDR3: CASSQDGFGNTIYF

D: TRBD1
J: TRBJ2-6
V: TRBV19
DNA: TGTGCCAGTAGTATAGATATCCGGACAGGGTCGATTGGGGCCAACGTCCTGACTTTC
CDR3: CASSIDIRTGSIGANVLTF

D: NA
J: TRBJ1-5
V: TRBV6-5
DNA: TGTGCCAGCAGTTACGGGCAGGGCGGCAATCAGCCCCAGCATTTT
CDR3: CASSYGQGGNQPQHF

D: NA
J: TRBJ1-1
V: TRBV24-1
DNA: TGTGCCACCAGTGGAGGGGGCACTGAAGCTTTCTTT
CDR3: CATSGGGTEAFF

D: NA
J: TRBJ1-5
V: TRBV2
DNA: TGTGCCAGCAGTGTCCTGGGGGGGCGAAGTCAGCCCCAGCATTTT
CDR3: CASSVLGGRSQPQHF